Shown below are 4 T cell receptor beta chains from a single sample sequenced in a study of shared clonotypes between healthy human individuals. Generated by immunoSEQ multiplex PCR, the TCRdb table keeps only in-frame clones and is missing some. Here the sample spans 1.5 million to 2.5 million clones, approximately 94% being singletons. Terminally differentiated effector memory CD45RA+ cells were left out of the naive CD8 fraction, which was CD45RO-negative and positively selected for CCR7. Sequencing was done on a sample of naive CD8+ T cells sorted from blood. All receptors come from a man between 18 and 35 years old in good health.

This clone was recorded only once. This chain joins TRBV13 and TRBJ2-7; TRBD2 matches at 10 bases. Trimming took 5 bases from V and 5 from J; bases not matched to a gene: 9. The CDR3 contains 15 residues. Germline loops: CDR1 PRHDT, CDR2 FYEKMQ (reference sequence). CDR3 region: CASSNPAGGRNEQYF. The CDR3 DNA reads as TGTGCCAGCAGCAACCCAGCGGGAGGGAGGAACGAGCAGTACTTC.

The V gene is TRBV7-2, the J gene TRBJ1-5; D perhaps matches TRBD1 (6 bases). The CDR3 loop spans 14 amino acids. Trimming cost V 5 bases and J 0 bases, with 8 bases left between them. Germline V lookup: CDR1 SGHTA, CDR2 FQGNSA. The CDR3 bases are TGTGCCAGCAGCGCAGGGGTTAGCAATCAGCCCCAGCATTTT. Protein sequence: CASSAGVSNQPQHF.

This chain uses TRBV14 with TRBJ2-7, with D perhaps matching TRBD1 (5 bases). The CDR3 extends over 16 amino acids. Per the germline V gene, CDR1 is SGHDN and CDR2 is FVKESK. Trimming took off 4 bases at V and 0 bases at J, with 16 bases between the two ends. The CDR3 here is CASSRYQGSSSYEQYF. The DNA for the CDR3 is TGTGCCAGCAGCCGCTACCAGGGATCAAGCTCCTACGAGCAGTACTTC.

This chain connects TRBV29-1 to TRBJ2-7; 7 positions agree with TRBD2. CDR3 size: 14 residues. The germline gives CDR1 SQVTM, CDR2 ANQGSEA. After removal of 6 bases from V and 0 bases from J, the junction contained 8 bases not matched to a gene. The CDR3 loop reads CSVTLAESSYEQYF. The CDR3 nucleotides are TGCAGCGTCACTCTAGCGGAGAGCTCCTACGAGCAGTACTTC.